This T cell receptor (beta chain) derives from a study of response to subunit inactivated influenza vaccine. The length of the CDR3 is 12 residues. V was clipped by 4 bases and J by 4 bases, with 8 bases between them. Germline V gene data show CDR1 as SNHLY and CDR2 as FYNNEI. TCRdb processed the RT-PCR reads anew with MiXCR; each CDR3 protein has one entry. The sample records 300,000 to 350,000 distinct CDR3 sequences, around 20% being singletons. The TCR originated in a man aged 50-75 years who received an inactivated influenza vaccine. Sample: PBMCs from blood, taken less than 22 months after vaccination. V is TRBV2 and J is TRBJ2-7; D call uncertain. CDR3 coding DNA: TGTGCCAGCAGTGCGATCTTGTACGAGCAGTACTTC. It specifies CASSAILYEQYF.